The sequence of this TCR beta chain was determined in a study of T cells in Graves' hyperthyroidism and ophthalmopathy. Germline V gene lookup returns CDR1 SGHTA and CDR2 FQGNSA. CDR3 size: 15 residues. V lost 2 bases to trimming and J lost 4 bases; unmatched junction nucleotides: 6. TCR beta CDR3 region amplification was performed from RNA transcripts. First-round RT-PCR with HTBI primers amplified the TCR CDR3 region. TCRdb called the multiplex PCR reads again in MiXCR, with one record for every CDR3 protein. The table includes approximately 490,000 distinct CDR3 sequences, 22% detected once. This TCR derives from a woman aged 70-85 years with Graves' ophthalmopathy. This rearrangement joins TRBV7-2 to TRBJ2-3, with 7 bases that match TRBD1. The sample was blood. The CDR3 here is CASSLSSQGSDTQYF. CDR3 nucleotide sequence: TGTGCCAGCAGCTTATCCTCACAGGGGTCAGATACGCAGTATTTT.